The 7 T cell receptor beta chains in this list originate from one sample, sequenced in a study of regulatory T cells in long-lasting Graves disease (dated by TCRdb to about 2021). The method behind the library was multiplex PCR. TCRdb lists the instrument as Illumina HiSeq 4000. TCR beta libraries were built with iRepertoire HTBI primers and Arm-PCR amplification of CDR3 regions. The public reads were quality trimmed at Q25 with fastp and then assembled into clones with MiXCR by TCRdb, keeping productive beta chains. Each entry merges the rows of one CDR3 protein and shows their most common DNA and genes. Recorded for this sample are roughly 560,000 distinct CDR3 sequences; more than 15% of them occurred a single time. 25% of the sample belongs to the ten largest clones. What the time point label conveys for this sample: newly diagnosed GD, antithyroid drugs for less than 3 months. RNA was extracted from PBMCs in TRIzol for both TCR sequencing and RNA sequencing.

This sample also belongs to another study, concerning T cells in Graves' hyperthyroidism and ophthalmopathy.

Source: peripheral blood mononuclear cells (PBMCs), taken at new diagnosis, from a patient treated with antithyroid drugs. The receptor set was obtained from a woman aged 40-65 years with Graves disease. Donor details come from another sample of the same person, matched by shared clones.

This clonotype was seen ten or more times. V gene TRBV5-1 combines with J gene TRBJ1-1; tentative D call: TRBD1 (5 bases). Germline-derived CDR1 and CDR2 are SGHRS and YFSETQ. The V gene lost 4 bases and the J gene lost 4 bases, with 17 bases spanning the gap. The CDR3 loop spans 15 amino acids. The CDR3 coding sequence is TGCGCCAGCAGCGCCGGGACGGAGAGGGTCACTGAAGCTTTCTTT. Amino acids: CASSAGTERVTEAFF.

This clonotype was seen a single time. Since a much larger clone is just one base distant, this may be a read error. V is TRBV28 and J is TRBJ2-4; D perhaps matches TRBD1 (6 bases). The CDR3 consists of 16 residues. V was pared by 6 bases and J by 4 bases, with 19 bases between. CDR1 and CDR2 from the germline V gene are MDHEN and SYDVKM. This CDR3 is CASSQGIGTPKNIQYF. CDR3 nucleotide sequence: TGTGCCAGCAGCCAGGGGATAGGGACACCTAAAAACATTCAGTACTTC.

This clonotype was detected a few times. V is TRBV19 and J is TRBJ1-2, with D possibly TRBD1 on 5 matching bases. CDR3 length equals 15 residues. Trimming removed 8 bases from V and 3 bases from J, with 19 bases in between. The germline V gene has CDR1 LNHDA and CDR2 SQIVND (reference sequence). CDR3 in DNA: TGTGCCAGTGAGAACGGCGCAGGGTTTCACTATGGCTACACCTTC. It yields the protein CASENGAGFHYGYTF.

As for this clonotype: This may be a read error: a much more frequent sequence differs by one nucleotide. The chain recombines TRBV7-9 with TRBJ2-5, with D unclear. CDR1 SEHNR and CDR2 FQNEAQ come from the germline V gene (reference sequence). This CDR3 has 14 residues. CDR3 DNA: TGTGCCAGCAGCTTATCCGAGGTCCAAGAGACCCGGTACTTC. Protein sequence: CASSLSEVQETRYF.

Many counts were recorded for this clonotype. The chain combines TRBV12-3 or TRBV12-4 with TRBJ1-1; perhaps TRBD1 as D (6 bases). Trimming stripped 5 bases from V and 6 bases from J, with 10 bases between. The CDR3 contains 12 residues. CDR3 amino acids: CASSQQGPEAFF. Here the CDR3 DNA reads TGTGCCAGCAGTCAACAGGGCCCTGAAGCTTTCTTT.

This clonotype was observed many times. This chain connects TRBV11-2 to TRBJ2-1, with D unresolved. Trimming pared 4 bases from V and 6 bases from J, leaving 13 bases between. The CDR3 sequence is 14 residues long. CDR1 is SGHAT and CDR2 is FQNNGV in the germline V gene. The CDR3 reads CASSSLGLPNEQFF. In DNA form, the CDR3 reads TGTGCCAGCAGCTCCTTAGGCCTCCCCAATGAGCAGTTCTTC. The variable domain in full, completed from reference TRBV11-2 and TRBJ2-1, reads EAGVAQSPRYKIIEKRQSVAFWCNPISGHATLYWYQQILGQGPKLLIQFQNNGVVDDSQLPKDRFSAERLKGVDSTLKIQPAKLEDSAVYLCASSSLGLPNEQFFGPGTRLTVL.

This clonotype was counted ten times or more. The chain uses TRBV18 and TRBJ2-7; tentatively, D is TRBD1 (5 bases). The germline V and J ends were trimmed by 4 bases and 1 base, with 8 bases remaining between them. This CDR3 spans 13 amino acids. Germline CDR1 reads KGHSH; CDR2 reads LQKENI. The CDR3: CASSQTESYEQYF. CDR3 in DNA: TGTGCCAGCTCACAGACAGAATCCTACGAGCAGTACTTC.